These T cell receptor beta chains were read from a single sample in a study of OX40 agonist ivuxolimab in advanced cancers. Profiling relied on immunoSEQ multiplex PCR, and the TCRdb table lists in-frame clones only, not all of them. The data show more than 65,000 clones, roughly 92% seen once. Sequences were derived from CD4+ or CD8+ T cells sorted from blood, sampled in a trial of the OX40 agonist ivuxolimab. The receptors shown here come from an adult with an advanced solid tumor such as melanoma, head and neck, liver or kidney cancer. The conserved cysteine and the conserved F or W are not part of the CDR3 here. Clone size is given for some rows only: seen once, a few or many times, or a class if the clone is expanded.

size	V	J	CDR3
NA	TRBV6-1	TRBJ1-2	ASSLSQGLSGYT
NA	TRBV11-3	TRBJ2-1	ASSGGRAGPFNEQF
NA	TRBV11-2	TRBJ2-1	ASSFLLATYNEQF
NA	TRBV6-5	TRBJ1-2	ASSYTGTGVGYT
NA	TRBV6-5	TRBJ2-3	ASSYSKAGRDDTQY
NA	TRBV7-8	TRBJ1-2	ASSLGRRYGYT
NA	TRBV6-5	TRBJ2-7	ASGGGIYEQY
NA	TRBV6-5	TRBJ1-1	ASSYSTGMNTEAF
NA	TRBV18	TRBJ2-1	ASSPPRGISYNEQF
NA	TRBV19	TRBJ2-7	ASSIQGAKDEQY
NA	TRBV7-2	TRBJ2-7	ASSLLPGGSYEQY
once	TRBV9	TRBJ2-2	ASSVVGLAGVNTGELF
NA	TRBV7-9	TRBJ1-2	ASSDREVVHGYT
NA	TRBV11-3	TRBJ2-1	ASSTGPSYNEQF
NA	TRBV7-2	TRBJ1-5	ASSPYSNQPQH
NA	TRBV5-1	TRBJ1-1	ASSLPSTEAF
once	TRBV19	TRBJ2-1	ASSPGSNEQF
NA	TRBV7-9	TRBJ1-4	ASSLPPPTGRGVGEKLF
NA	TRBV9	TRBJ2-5	ASSYRGSGEETQY
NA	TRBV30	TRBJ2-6	ASTTGPGANVLT